This entry lists 20 T cell receptor beta chains sequenced from one sample in a study of cytomegalovirus exposure and HLA in healthy donors (dated by TCRdb to about 2017). Library construction relied on the immunoSEQ multiplex PCR assay. For the multiplex PCR, a mixture combining 60 forward primers for TCR Vbeta segments and 13 reverse primers for TCR Jbeta segments was used. TCRdb re-hosts the immuneACCESS table, in-frame sequences only. Its copies lack some clones; in the studies checked, an unresolved V gene accounts for under half of them, and the cause for the rest is not known. Within this sample are some 110,000 clones, with around 82% of them counted one time only. The top ten hold 1.5% to 2% of the sample. The specimen sequenced was PBMCs. These receptors were collected from a woman between 40 and 50 years old in good health and CMV-seronegative.

This clone came up a few times. The CDR3 loop is CASTPGGNQPQHF. CDR3 DNA: TGTGCCAGCACCCCAGGGGGGAATCAGCCCCAGCATTTT. The chain has TRBV18 and TRBJ1-5; TRBD1 matches 7 bases. In germline, CDR1 is KGHSH, CDR2 LQKENI. The ends lost 8 bases at V and 4 bases at J; junction bases unmatched: 5. CDR3 length: 13 residues.

This clone was found once. J is TRBJ1-1 and V is TRBV5-1, with a weak D call TRBD1 (6 bases). The CDR3 is 15 amino acids. The V gene lost 6 bases and the J gene lost 4 bases, with 19 bases spanning the gap. CDR1 and CDR2 (germline): SGHRS, YFSETQ. The CDR3 sequence is CASNRNGVGGTEAFF. The CDR3 nucleotides read TGCGCCAGCAACAGAAACGGGGTAGGGGGCACTGAAGCTTTCTTT.

This chain links TRBV29-1 with TRBJ2-2; weak D call: TRBD2 (5 bases). The CDR3 totals 14 residues. Trimming took 7 bases from V and 4 from J, leaving 16 bases between them. The germline V gene encodes CDR1 SQVTM and CDR2 ANQGSEA. CDR3: CSARPQDSTGELFF. For the CDR3, the DNA is TGCAGCGCCCGACCCCAGGACTCCACCGGGGAGCTGTTTTTT.

The rearrangement links TRBV28 to TRBJ1-1; possible D gene TRBD1, 6 bases. Trimming removed 6 bases at V and 1 base at J, with 9 bases between. CDR1 and CDR2 from the germline V gene are MDHEN and SYDVKM. This CDR3 is 13 amino acids long. This CDR3 is CASSFRGNTEAFF. CDR3 nucleotide sequence: TGTGCCAGCAGCTTCAGGGGGAACACTGAAGCTTTCTTT.

A few counts support this clone. The chain carries TRBV7-9 and TRBJ1-2, with TRBD1 matching over 12 bases. Germline CDR1 and CDR2: SEHNR and FQNEAQ (reference sequence). Trimming cost V 4 bases and J 5 bases; bases outside gene matches: 5. This CDR3 comprises 15 residues. This CDR3 is CASSSGQGARYGYTF. Here the CDR3 DNA reads TGTGCCAGCAGCTCGGGACAGGGGGCGCGGTATGGCTACACCTTC.

The rearrangement uses TRBV7-2 and TRBJ1-1; D perhaps matches TRBD1 (6 bases). V was trimmed by 3 bases and J by 4 bases, leaving 9 bases between them. Germline V gene sequence: CDR1 SGHTA, CDR2 FQGNSA. CDR3 length: 13 amino acids. DNA of the CDR3: TGTGCCAGCAGCTTTAAAGGGGGCACTGAAGCTTTCTTT. Its protein is CASSFKGGTEAFF.

V usage is TRBV29-1 and J usage is TRBJ2-5; 7 bases are a match to TRBD1. The CDR3 spans 13 residues. V gave up 4 bases and J gave up 5 bases; unmatched junction bases: 7. From germline, CDR1 is SQVTM and CDR2 ANQGSEA. Written as DNA, the CDR3 is TGCAGCGTTGCAGGGGGTCTAGGGGAGACCCAGTACTTC. This encodes CSVAGGLGETQYF. The entire variable domain, with the rest obtained from reference TRBV29-1 and TRBJ2-5, is as follows: SAVISQKPSRDICQRGTSLTIQCQVDSQVTMMFWYRQQPGQSLTLIATANQGSEATYESGFVIDKFPISRPNLTFSTLTVSNMSPEDSSIYLCSVAGGLGETQYFGPGTRLLVL.

The chain combines TRBV30 with TRBJ2-7; maybe TRBD2 (6 bases). V was trimmed by 0 bases and J by 3 bases, leaving 21 bases between them. Germline CDR1 and CDR2: GTSNPN and SVGIG (reference sequence). The CDR3 is made up of 17 amino acids. The CDR3 DNA follows: TGTGCCTGGAGTGTACGACCGTTCGGGACTCGCATCTACGAGCAGTACTTC. Translating gives CAWSVRPFGTRIYEQYF.

This clone was detected once. The chain links TRBV29-1 to TRBJ2-1, with a possible D match to TRBD2 (5 bases). CDR3 length: 14 amino acids. V was pared by 7 bases and J by 0 bases, with 13 bases between. The germline V gene has CDR1 SQVTM and CDR2 ANQGSEA. Here the CDR3 reads CSAEREYSYNEQFF. The DNA of the CDR3 is TGCAGCGCGGAGAGGGAGTACTCCTACAATGAGCAGTTCTTC.

The chain joins TRBV27 to TRBJ1-2, with D possibly TRBD1 on 5 matching bases. V was clipped by 2 bases and J by 8 bases, with 9 bases between them. The CDR3 is made up of 12 amino acids. The germline V gene has CDR1 MNHEY and CDR2 SMNVEV (reference sequence). CDR3 loop: CASSLGGVGYTF. The CDR3 bases are TGTGCCAGCAGTTTAGGGGGGGTCGGCTACACCTTC.

CDR3 region: CASSLTSGSAVAYNEQFF. The CDR3 DNA is TGCGCCAGCAGCTTGACTAGCGGATCTGCCGTGGCCTACAATGAGCAGTTCTTC. The chain joins TRBV5-1 to TRBJ2-1, with TRBD2 matching 8 bases. The CDR3 is 18 residues long. The V and J ends lost 1 base and 2 bases, in that order; junction bases with no gene match: 11. Germline V CDR1 and CDR2: SGHRS, YFSETQ.

The chain carries TRBV6-5 and TRBJ2-7; possibly TRBD1 for D (5 bases). The V gene's germline CDR1 is MNHEY and CDR2 SVGAGI. CDR3 length: 13 residues. Between the trimmed V and J ends, which lost 7 bases and 7 bases, there was a span of 17 bases. CDR3 protein: CASKGTGAREQYF. The CDR3 coding sequence is TGTGCCAGCAAAGGCACAGGCGCTCGGGAGCAGTACTTC.

The table lists this clone with a few counts. The chain couples TRBV15 to TRBJ1-5, with D tentatively TRBD1 (6 bases). The CDR3 is 16 residues long. Germline CDR1 LNHNV, CDR2 YYDKDF (reference sequence). Trimming pared 1 base from V and 2 bases from J, leaving 12 bases between. CDR3 protein: CATSRAADRGNQPQHF. The CDR3 DNA sequence: TGTGCCACCAGCAGAGCTGCGGACAGAGGCAATCAGCCCCAGCATTTT. The full variable domain, with the rest looked up from reference TRBV15 and TRBJ1-5, is DAMVIQNPRYQVTQFGKPVTLSCSQTLNHNVMYWYQQKSSQAPKLLFHYYDKDFNNEADTPDNFQSRRPNTSFCFLDIRSPGLGDTAMYLCATSRAADRGNQPQHFGDGTRLSIL.

As to this clone: One junction end does not reproduce the germline sequence, and a read error may be involved. This sequence joins TRBV28 and TRBJ2-6; D is possibly TRBD2 (7 bases). The CDR3 loop spans 17 amino acids. Germline V gene lookup returns CDR1 MDHEN and CDR2 SYDVKM. CDR3 sequence reads: CASSVTRGARGANVLIF. The CDR3 region has the DNA TGTGCCAGCAGCGTGACCCGGGGGGCAAGGGGGGCCAACGTCCTGATTTTC.

The V gene is TRBV7-2, the J gene TRBJ2-5, with TRBD2 matching 10 bases. Germline CDR1 reads SGHTA; CDR2 reads FQGNSA. The CDR3 is 17 amino acids. Germline trimming cut 4 bases from V and 4 bases from J; bases unmatched to any gene: 12. The CDR3 DNA reads TGTGCCAGCAGCTCACGCTCTAGCGGGAGTAAGGGAGAGACCCAGTACTTC. It encodes CASSSRSSGSKGETQYF.

V usage is TRBV7-2 and J usage is TRBJ2-7; 8 bases are a match to TRBD1. The CDR3 runs to 15 residues. Trimming at V came to 2 bases and at J to 4 bases, leaving 7 bases not matched to a gene. Germline-derived CDR1 and CDR2 are SGHTA and FQGNSA. CDR3 in DNA: TGTGCCAGCAGCTTATCGGGACAGGCCCGATACGAGCAGTACTTC. Its protein product is CASSLSGQARYEQYF.

The V call is TRBV6-5, the J call TRBJ1-1; weak D call: TRBD1 (5 bases). The germline gives CDR1 MNHEY, CDR2 SVGAGI. The ends were cut back, 6 bases at V and 8 bases at J, with 16 bases in the middle. The CDR3 runs to 13 residues. The CDR3 loop is CASRPGPGGEAFF. The CDR3 nucleotides are TGTGCCAGCAGACCGGGACCGGGAGGGGAAGCTTTCTTT.

In its sample, this clone was seen a few times. V and J are TRBV19 and TRBJ2-1, with TRBD2 identical over 10 bases. CDR1 and CDR2 (germline): LNHDA, SQIVND (reference sequence). This CDR3 has 13 residues. V lost 9 bases and J lost 4; bases outside the gene matches: 3. DNA of the CDR3: TGTGCCAGCCGAGCGGGAGGGTACAATGAGCAGTTCTTC. Its protein is CASRAGGYNEQFF. The entire variable domain, with the rest obtained from reference TRBV19 and TRBJ2-1, is as follows: DGGITQSPKYLFRKEGQNVTLSCEQNLNHDAMYWYRQDPGQGLRLIYYSQIVNDFQKGDIAEGYSVSREKKESFPLTVTSAQKNPTAFYLCASRAGGYNEQFFGPGTRLTVL.

V usage is TRBV12-5 and J usage is TRBJ2-1; perhaps TRBD2 as D (6 bases). CDR3 length: 16 residues. Looked up from germline, CDR1 is LGHNT and CDR2 is FRNRAP. V lost 0 bases to trimming and J lost 10 bases, with 19 bases between them. CDR3 sequence: CASGLVGSGPVGEQFF. The DNA for the CDR3 is TGTGCTAGTGGTTTGGTGGGTAGCGGCCCAGTTGGCGAGCAGTTCTTC.

The CDR3 is CASSAGQGRVETQYF. CDR3 bases: TGTGCCAGCAGCGCGGGACAGGGGCGGGTGGAGACCCAGTACTTC. The chain links TRBV7-2 to TRBJ2-5; 10 nucleotides align to TRBD1. Germline V gene data show CDR1 as SGHTA and CDR2 as FQGNSA. V shed 5 bases and J 5 bases; nucleotides not matched to a gene: 8. This CDR3 region has 15 residues.